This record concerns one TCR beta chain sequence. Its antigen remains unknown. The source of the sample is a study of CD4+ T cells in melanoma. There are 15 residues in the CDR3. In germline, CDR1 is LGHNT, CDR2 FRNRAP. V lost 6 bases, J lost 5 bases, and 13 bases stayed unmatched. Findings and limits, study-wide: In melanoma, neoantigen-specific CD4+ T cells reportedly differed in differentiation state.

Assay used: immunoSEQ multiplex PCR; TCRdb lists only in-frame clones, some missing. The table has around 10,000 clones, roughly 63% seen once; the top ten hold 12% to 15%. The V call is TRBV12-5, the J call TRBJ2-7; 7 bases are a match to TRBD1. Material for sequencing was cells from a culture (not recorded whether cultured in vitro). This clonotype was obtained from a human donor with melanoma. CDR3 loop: CASGQRTGASDEQYF. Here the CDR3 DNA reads TGTGCTAGTGGCCAGAGAACAGGGGCCAGCGACGAGCAGTACTTC.